These T cell receptor beta chains were read from a single sample in a study of T-cell memory formation after mild COVID-19. TCRdb re-called the 5' RACE reads with MiXCR, one entry per CDR3 protein. The sample holds under 150,000 distinct CDR3 sequences, about 16% seen once. Sequences were obtained from PBMCs or a T cell subset sorted from them (not recorded which). Receptors originate from an adult woman who had mild COVID-19 (a few samples of this study predate the infection). Cell type and time point are not known. The CDR3 runs from the conserved cysteine through the conserved F or W. The D gene is left open where the match is weak. Rows may omit the clone size; those that give it use once, few, many or a size class.

v_gene,abundance,j_gene,d_gene,CDR3nt,CDR3aa
TRBV15,-,TRBJ2-1,-,TGTGCCACCAGCAGATCCGTCAATGAGCAGTTCTTC,CATSRSVNEQFF
TRBV4-1,-,TRBJ2-7,TRBD1,TGCGCCAGCAGCCCGCCCCGGGACAGATCTTACGAGCAGTACTTC,CASSPPRDRSYEQYF
TRBV29-1,-,TRBJ2-1,-,TGCAGCGGATCCGGGACACGCTACAATGAGCAGTTCTTC,CSGSGTRYNEQFF
TRBV3-1,few,TRBJ2-1,TRBD2,TGTGCCAGCAGCTTGATAGCGGGGGGTACCTACAATGAGCAGTTCTTC,CASSLIAGGTYNEQFF
TRBV4-3,few,TRBJ2-5,-,TGCGCCAGCAGCCAAAAGGGGAAGGGGAAAGAGACCCAGTACTTC,CASSQKGKGKETQYF
TRBV9,-,TRBJ2-1,-,TGTGCCAGCAGCGTAGGGACACCTTACAATGAGCAGTTCTTC,CASSVGTPYNEQFF
TRBV4-2,many,TRBJ2-1,TRBD1,TGTGCCAGCAGCCAAGTCGCGGGACAGGCCTACAATGAGCAGTTCTTC,CASSQVAGQAYNEQFF
TRBV6-2/TRBV6-3,few,TRBJ2-7,TRBD1,TGTGCCAGCAGTTTCTCCCGGGACAGGGAAATTGTCTCCTACGAGCAGTACTTC,CASSFSRDREIVSYEQYF
TRBV6-6,few,TRBJ1-3,-,TGTGCCAGCAGTTACGGACCAGTTAAACCCTCAAGCTCTGGAAACACCATATATTTT,CASSYGPVKPSSSGNTIYF
TRBV7-9,few,TRBJ2-7,TRBD1,TGTGCCAGCAGCCGAGCCGGACAGGGATCCTACGAGCAGTACTTC,CASSRAGQGSYEQYF
TRBV19,-,TRBJ1-1,-,TGTGCCAGCCTTATGACCGGGCCTCAGAACACTGAAGCTTTCTTT,CASLMTGPQNTEAFF
TRBV7-9,few,TRBJ1-1,-,TGTGCCAGCAGCCCCAAAGGGATCGGAAGCACTGAAGCTTTCTTT,CASSPKGIGSTEAFF
TRBV18,few,TRBJ2-1,-,TGTGCCAGCCGGGAATTTTACAATGAGCAGTTCTTC,CASREFYNEQFF
TRBV7-2,-,TRBJ2-3,-,TGTGCCAGCAGCCCCCGGACCACAGATACGCAGTATTTT,CASSPRTTDTQYF
TRBV7-9,few,TRBJ1-1,TRBD1,TGTGCCAGCGCTAACAGGGGGAAACAGGCTTACACTGAAGCTTTCTTT,CASANRGKQAYTEAFF
TRBV6-5,-,TRBJ2-2,-,TGTGCCAGCAGCCTAGGATTCAGGGGCAGTTGGGATTCCGGGGAGCTGTTTTTT,CASSLGFRGSWDSGELFF
TRBV29-1,-,TRBJ1-1,-,TGCAGCGTACAATCTACAGGGAGTGGCACTGAAGCTTTCTTT,CSVQSTGSGTEAFF
TRBV27,few,TRBJ2-2,-,TGTGCCAGCAGGACTGGAACTTACGGGGAGCTGTTTTTT,CASRTGTYGELFF
TRBV12-3/TRBV12-4,few,TRBJ2-2,-,TGTGCCAGCCACGACAGAGCGAACACCGGGGAGCTGTTTTTT,CASHDRANTGELFF
TRBV12-3/TRBV12-4,-,TRBJ2-7,-,TGTGCCAGCAGCTATAGGACAGCCTCCTACGAGCAGTACTTC,CASSYRTASYEQYF
TRBV9,few,TRBJ2-7,TRBD2,TGTGCCAGCAGCGCTACTAGCGGGGCATCTTACTACGAGCAGTACTTC,CASSATSGASYYEQYF
TRBV7-9,-,TRBJ1-5,-,TGTGCCAGCGGGGGGATCGGCAATCAGCCCCAGCATTTT,CASGGIGNQPQHF
TRBV7-2,few,TRBJ2-1,TRBD2,TGTGCCAGCAGACCAGCGGGAGGTTACAATGAGCAGTTCTTC,CASRPAGGYNEQFF
TRBV12-3/TRBV12-4,-,TRBJ1-1,-,TGTGCCAGCAGATCCGCGTGGGGTGAGAACACTGAAGCTTTCTTT,CASRSAWGENTEAFF
TRBV6-2/TRBV6-3,-,TRBJ2-7,TRBD2,TGTGCCATAGCGGGGACCACCTACGAGCAGTACTTC,CAIAGTTYEQYF
TRBV18,few,TRBJ2-3,-,TGTGCCAGCTCGTTCAGGGCCCTAGGTGCGACAGATACGCAGTATTTT,CASSFRALGATDTQYF
TRBV11-2,few,TRBJ2-2,-,TGTGCCAGCGGCCTACGGGGGGCCACCGGGGAGCTGTTTTTT,CASGLRGATGELFF
TRBV12-3/TRBV12-4,-,TRBJ1-1,-,TGTGCCAGCAGTCGCATACCCACTGAAGCTTTCTTT,CASSRIPTEAFF
TRBV9,many,TRBJ2-1,-,TGTGCCAGCAGCGTGGGGACCCTCAGACCTAATGAGCAGTTCTTC,CASSVGTLRPNEQFF
TRBV5-1,few,TRBJ2-3,-,TGCGCCAGCCACGACTCCGATACGCAGTATTTT,CASHDSDTQYF
TRBV12-3/TRBV12-4,-,TRBJ2-3,TRBD2,TGTGCCAGCAGTGTTAGCGGGAGCAGTGGAGATACGCAGTATTTT,CASSVSGSSGDTQYF
TRBV2,few,TRBJ1-6,-,TGTGCCAGCAGCCAGGGAAGCTCCTATAATTCACCCCTCCACTTT,CASSQGSSYNSPLHF
TRBV4-1,few,TRBJ1-5,-,TGCGCCAGCAGCCAAGTTGAGGGAAGCAATCAGCCCCAGCATTTT,CASSQVEGSNQPQHF
TRBV24-1,-,TRBJ2-1,TRBD1,TGTGCCACCAGTGATCTAACCGGGACAGAAAATGAGCAGTTCTTC,CATSDLTGTENEQFF
TRBV11-3,few,TRBJ2-1,TRBD2,TGTGCCAGCAGCCCCCTGACGGGAGGAGGCAATGAGCAGTTCTTC,CASSPLTGGGNEQFF
TRBV20-1,few,TRBJ2-5,-,TGCAGTGCTAGCCTAGCTGGGCTAGAGACCCAGTACTTC,CSASLAGLETQYF
TRBV7-3,-,TRBJ2-3,-,TGTGCCAGCAGCTTAGACCCAGCGCTTACTAGCACAGATACGCAGTATTTT,CASSLDPALTSTDTQYF